This entry concerns a single T cell receptor (beta chain). Its antigen is not identified. The sample belongs to a study of cytomegalovirus exposure and HLA in healthy donors. General study results and limits: Researchers catalogued 160 or so TCR beta chains as cytomegalovirus-associated. Presence/absence analyses rested on an assumption that sequencing depth was roughly uniform across donors.

Among the donors, all were healthy bone marrow donors. Germline V gene lookup returns CDR1 MDHEN and CDR2 SYDVKM. Between the trimmed V and J ends, which lost 3 bases and 8 bases, there was a span of 13 bases. The CDR3 loop spans 14 amino acids. The primer mix had 60 Vbeta and 13 Jbeta primers. Clones were sequenced by immunoSEQ multiplex PCR, and TCRdb holds only the in-frame ones, with some missing. The table has approximately 220,000 clones, roughly 85% seen once. Sample: PBMCs. The gene calls are TRBV28 and TRBJ1-4, with D maybe TRBD1 (6 bases). This clonotype was obtained from a male donor in good health and CMV-seronegative. The CDR3 DNA sequence: TGTGCCAGCAGTTTCGAGGGGGTAGACGAAAAACTGTTTTTT. This translates into CASSFEGVDEKLFF.